One sample yielded the 14 T cell receptor beta chains listed below, sequenced in a study of blood T cell repertoires in COVID-19. TCRdb keeps only in-frame clones here, not all; method: immunoSEQ multiplex PCR. The sample records over 150,000 clones, just under 90% being singletons. The sequenced material came from peripheral blood. The receptor source for this set is a woman between 18 and 29 years old who had recovered from COVID-19.

Turning to this clone: The same CDR3 can be traced to other DNA sequences in this sample. The rearrangement joins TRBV3-1 (or the pseudogene TRBV3-2) to TRBJ2-7; TRBD1 might be the D (5 bases). Germline CDR1 and CDR2: LGHDT and YNNKEL (reference sequence). Between the trimmed V and J ends, which lost 4 bases and 3 bases, there was a span of 10 bases. The CDR3 length is 13 residues. In DNA, the CDR3 is TGTGCCAGCAGCCGGACATCTAGCTACGAGCAGTACTTC. Protein product: CASSRTSSYEQYF.

V is TRBV3-1 (or the pseudogene TRBV3-2) and J is TRBJ2-3; tentatively, D is TRBD2 (6 bases). Trimming stripped 1 base from V and 4 bases from J, with 9 bases between. This CDR3 is 14 amino acids long. The germline CDR1 and CDR2 sequences are LGHDT and YNNKEL (reference sequence). This CDR3 reads CASSQVDYSDTQYF. CDR3 sequence (DNA): TGTGCCAGCAGCCAAGTGGACTATTCAGATACGCAGTATTTT.

This chain joins TRBV6-1 and TRBJ2-3; tentative D call: TRBD2 (6 bases). CDR1 is MNHNS and CDR2 is SASEGT in the germline V gene. The CDR3 extends over 15 amino acids. The V and J ends lost 3 bases and 4 bases respectively, with 14 bases between them. The CDR3 sequence is CASSEQRAGPDTQYF. CDR3 nucleotides: TGTGCCAGCAGTGAGCAGCGGGCGGGACCAGATACGCAGTATTTT.

V usage is TRBV6-5 and J usage is TRBJ1-1; no firm D call. CDR1 and CDR2 (germline): MNHEY, SVGAGI. The length of the CDR3 is 13 residues. The ends were cut back, 6 bases at V and 5 bases at J, with 13 bases in the middle. The CDR3 here is CASRPGRGTEAFF. CDR3 nucleotides: TGTGCCAGCAGACCCGGACGCGGGACTGAAGCTTTCTTT.

The table lists this clone with a few counts. The chain employs TRBV7-2 and TRBJ1-1; no clear D. CDR1 is SGHTA, CDR2 FQGNSA, per germline. V was clipped by 1 base and J by 2 bases, with 5 bases between them. CDR3 size: 13 residues. In DNA form, the CDR3 reads TGTGCCAGCAGCTTAGTTTTAAACACTGAAGCTTTCTTT. This sequence encodes CASSLVLNTEAFF.

The chain uses TRBV27 and TRBJ1-1, with a weak D call TRBD1 (6 bases). This CDR3 is 11 amino acids long. V lost 7 bases, J lost 8 bases, and 11 bases lay in between. Germline CDR1 reads MNHEY; CDR2 reads SMNVEV (reference sequence). The CDR3 region has the DNA TGTGCCAGCAACCAGGGGCGGGAAGCTTTCTTT. It encodes CASNQGREAFF.

This clone showed up just once. The chain links TRBV9 to TRBJ2-2, with D possibly matching TRBD2 (5 bases). CDR3 length: 16 amino acids. Germline CDR1 reads SGDLS; CDR2 reads YYNGEE. The V gene lost 4 bases and the J gene lost 1 base, with 14 bases spanning the gap. Here the CDR3 DNA reads TGTGCCAGCAGCCCCCCGGCAGCGGAGAACACCGGGGAGCTGTTTTTT. It specifies CASSPPAAENTGELFF.

This clone occurred many times. In DNA form, the CDR3 reads TGTGCCAGCAGCAAGGCTTACTATGGCTACACCTTC. Translated, it gives CASSKAYYGYTF. The chain combines TRBV21-1 with TRBJ1-2; the table's D call of TRBD1 was not tested on the DNA. TRBV21-1 is a documented pseudogene. The CDR3 has 12 residues.

The J gene is TRBJ1-6, the V gene TRBV19; perhaps TRBD1 as D (5 bases). This CDR3 has 15 residues. V was shortened by 1 base and J by 7 bases, with 11 bases between the two germline ends. CDR1 is LNHDA, CDR2 SQIVND, per germline (reference sequence). The CDR3 DNA is TGTGCCAGTAGTATAGTTCGGCAGGGAAATTCACCCCTCCACTTT. Its translation: CASSIVRQGNSPLHF.

V gene TRBV6-5 combines with J gene TRBJ2-5; 8 bases map to TRBD1. The germline V gene encodes CDR1 MNHEY and CDR2 SVGAGI. This CDR3 spans 15 amino acids. Losses at the gene ends were 6 bases for V and 3 bases for J; bases not matched to a gene: 9. CDR3 coding DNA: TGTGCCAGCAGCTCCTTGGGACAGGTGGAAGAGACCCAGTACTTC. Protein product: CASSSLGQVEETQYF.

The CDR3 nucleotides are TGTGCCAGCAGCGCCGGACAGACCCCCTCTGGGGCCAACGTCCTGACTTTC. Protein: CASSAGQTPSGANVLTF. The rearrangement links TRBV9 to TRBJ2-6, with D possibly matching TRBD1 (6 bases). V lost 3 bases to trimming and J lost 0 bases, with 13 bases between them. Looked up from germline, CDR1 is SGDLS and CDR2 is YYNGEE. The CDR3 covers 17 residues.

This clone came up once. The chain couples TRBV7-9 to TRBJ1-1; D perhaps matches TRBD1 (5 bases). V was cut by 5 bases and J by 3 bases, with 19 bases left in between. The germline CDR1 and CDR2 sequences are SEHNR and FQNEAQ (reference sequence). This CDR3 has 16 residues. CDR3 sequence: CASSPRGGVGDTEAFF. The CDR3 nucleotides are TGTGCCAGCAGCCCCCGCGGGGGGGTGGGGGACACTGAAGCTTTCTTT. Full variable domain (outside the CDR3, taken from reference TRBV7-9 and TRBJ1-1): DTGVSQNPRHKITKRGQNVTFRCDPISEHNRLYWYRQTLGQGPEFLTYFQNEAQLEKSRLLSDRFSAERPKGSFSTLEIQRTEQGDSAMYLCASSPRGGVGDTEAFFGQGTRLTVV.

The chain joins TRBV7-9 to TRBJ2-1; TRBD2 matches at 9 bases. The germline V gene encodes CDR1 SEHNR and CDR2 FQNEAQ (reference sequence). V gave up 0 bases and J gave up 7 bases; unmatched junction bases: 4. This CDR3 contains 15 residues. The CDR3 region is CASSLAAGGFNEQFF. In DNA, the CDR3 is TGTGCCAGCAGCTTAGCCGCGGGGGGGTTTAATGAGCAGTTCTTC. Based on the CDR3 plus reference TRBV7-9 and TRBJ2-1, the full variable domain is DTGVSQNPRHKITKRGQNVTFRCDPISEHNRLYWYRQTLGQGPEFLTYFQNEAQLEKSRLLSDRFSAERPKGSFSTLEIQRTEQGDSAMYLCASSLAAGGFNEQFFGPGTRLTVL.

The chain has TRBV11-2 and TRBJ1-1; 10 nucleotides match TRBD1. CDR1 and CDR2 from the germline V gene are SGHAT and FQNNGV. This CDR3 has 17 residues. V was pared by 1 base and J by 0 bases, with 5 bases of the junction left unmatched. The CDR3 bases are TGTGCCAGCAGCTTAGTAGGGGGACAGGGGATGAACACTGAAGCTTTCTTT. Its translation is CASSLVGGQGMNTEAFF.